The source of this T cell receptor (beta chain) is a study of blood T cell repertoires in COVID-19. Only in-frame clones appear in the TCRdb table, and some are missing; sequencing was by immunoSEQ multiplex PCR. The sample lists 150,000 to 200,000 clones, approximately 83% occurring once. The source material was peripheral blood. The sequence derives from a human donor with active or convalescent COVID-19. The donor label of this sample is uncertain.

CDR3 loop: CASSQGGGGTGGVGGNTIYF. DNA of the CDR3: TGTGCCAGCAGCCAAGGGGGCGGTGGGACAGGGGGAGTGGGAGGAAACACCATATATTTT. The V gene is TRBV4-2, the J gene TRBJ1-3; 11 nucleotides align to TRBD1. The germline V gene encodes CDR1 LGHNA and CDR2 YNFKEQ. The CDR3 runs to 20 residues. V lost 1 base, J lost 4 bases, and 15 bases stayed unmatched.